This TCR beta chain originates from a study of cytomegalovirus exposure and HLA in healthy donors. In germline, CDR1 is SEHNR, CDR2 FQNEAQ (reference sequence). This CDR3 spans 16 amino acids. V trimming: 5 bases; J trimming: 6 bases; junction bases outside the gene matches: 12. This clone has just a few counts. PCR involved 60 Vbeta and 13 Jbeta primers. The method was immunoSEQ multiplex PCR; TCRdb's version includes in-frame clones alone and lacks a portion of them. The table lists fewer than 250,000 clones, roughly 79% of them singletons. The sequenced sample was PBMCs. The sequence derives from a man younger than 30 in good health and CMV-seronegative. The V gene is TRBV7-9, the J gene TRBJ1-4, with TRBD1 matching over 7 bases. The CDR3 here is CASSPQGGTEHEKLFF. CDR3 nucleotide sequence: TGTGCCAGCAGCCCCCAAGGTGGGACAGAGCATGAAAAACTGTTTTTT.